This T cell receptor (beta chain) emerged from a study of blood T cell repertoires in COVID-19. Using immunoSEQ multiplex PCR, the repertoire was profiled, and TCRdb retains in-frame clones only, with some absent. The sample lists under 200,000 clones, over 90% seen once, with about 0.54% in the top ten. The V segment lost 4 bases and the J segment 5 bases; nucleotides outside the gene matches: 4. CDR1 is SNHLY and CDR2 is FYNNEI in the germline V gene. The CDR3 runs 13 residues. Sequencing was performed on peripheral blood. This sequence was found in a man in his fifties with acute or convalescent COVID-19. The V call is TRBV2, the J call TRBJ2-7; 8 bases align to TRBD1. The CDR3 DNA follows: TGTGCCAGCAGTGTCGACAGGGGACACGAGCAGTACTTC. Translating gives CASSVDRGHEQYF. Looking up the rest from reference TRBV2 and TRBJ2-7 gives the full variable domain: EPEVTQTPSHQVTQMGQEVILRCVPISNHLYFYWYRQILGQKVEFLVSFYNNEISEKSEIFDDQFSVERPDGSNFTLKIRSTKLEDSAMYFCASSVDRGHEQYFGPGTRLTVT.